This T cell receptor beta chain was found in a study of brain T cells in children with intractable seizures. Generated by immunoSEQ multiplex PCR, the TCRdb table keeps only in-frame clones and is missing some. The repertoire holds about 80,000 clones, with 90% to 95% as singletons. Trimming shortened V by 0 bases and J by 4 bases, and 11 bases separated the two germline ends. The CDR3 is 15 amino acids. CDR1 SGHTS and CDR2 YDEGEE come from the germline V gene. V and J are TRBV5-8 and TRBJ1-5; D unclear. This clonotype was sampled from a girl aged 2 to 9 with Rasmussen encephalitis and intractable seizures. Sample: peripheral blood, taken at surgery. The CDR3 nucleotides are TGTGCCAGCAGCTTGGGAACGGTGAAAAATCAGCCCCAGCATTTT. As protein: CASSLGTVKNQPQHF.